Below are 21 T cell receptor beta chains sequenced from a single sample in a study of shared clonotypes between healthy human individuals. Selected positively for CCR7 and CD45RO-negative, naive CD8 cells excluded terminally differentiated effector memory CD45RA+ cells. Sequencing used immunoSEQ multiplex PCR; TCRdb keeps in-frame clones, though not all of them. The sample carries roughly 850,000 clones, roughly 96% recorded once. The sample consisted of naive CD8+ T cells sorted from blood. Every receptor here comes from a man aged 25-45 years in good health.

V and J are TRBV7-6 and TRBJ2-6, with unresolved D. The length of the CDR3 is 14 residues. Trimming took off 5 bases at V and 4 bases at J, with 9 bases between the two ends. Germline CDR1 reads SGHVS; CDR2 reads FNYEAQ. The CDR3 is CASSAGWGANVLTF. Here the CDR3 DNA reads TGTGCCAGCAGCGCAGGATGGGGGGCCAACGTCCTGACTTTC.

The rearrangement links TRBV9 to TRBJ2-7; D may be TRBD1 (6 bases). CDR1 is SGDLS and CDR2 is YYNGEE in the germline V gene. There are 11 residues in the CDR3. Trimming shortened V by 5 bases and J by 7 bases, and 10 bases separated the two germline ends. CDR3: CASRGGDEQYF. Here the CDR3 DNA reads TGTGCCAGCAGAGGGGGTGATGAGCAGTACTTC.

CDR3 DNA: TGTGCCACCAGCACAGGACAGCGTGAAGCTTTCTTT. It codes for CATSTGQREAFF. The J gene is TRBJ1-1, the V gene TRBV15; perhaps TRBD1 as D (6 bases). V lost 4 bases to trimming and J lost 7 bases, with 10 bases between them. Germline V gene data show CDR1 as LNHNV and CDR2 as YYDKDF (reference sequence). The CDR3 has 12 residues.

This chain joins TRBV28 and TRBJ2-1; 8 bases line up with TRBD1. The junction had 14 bases not matched to a gene; V was cut back by 8 bases and J by 5 bases. The CDR3 sequence is 16 residues long. Germline loops: CDR1 MDHEN, CDR2 SYDVKM. The CDR3 nucleotides read TGTGCCAGCGGGCCTCCGACAGGGGAGTTTGACAATGAGCAGTTCTTC. Protein sequence: CASGPPTGEFDNEQFF.

The chain joins TRBV19 to TRBJ1-4; 9 bases fit TRBD1. CDR1 LNHDA and CDR2 SQIVND come from the germline V gene (reference sequence). The J segment lost 7 bases and the V segment lost 10 bases, leaving 7 bases of the junction unmatched. The CDR3 length is 13 residues. Here the CDR3 reads CATLDRGGEKLFF. DNA of the CDR3: TGTGCCACCCTGGACAGGGGTGGTGAAAAACTGTTTTTT.

The chain joins TRBV19 to TRBJ1-1; no firm D call. CDR3 length equals 10 residues. CDR1 LNHDA and CDR2 SQIVND come from the germline V gene (reference sequence). V shed 8 bases and J shed 6 bases, with 7 bases lying between them. The CDR3: CASGLSEAFF. The CDR3 DNA follows: TGTGCCAGTGGGTTGTCTGAAGCTTTCTTT.

This clone has just one count. The chain carries TRBV7-9 and TRBJ2-1, with D perhaps matching TRBD1 (6 bases). The germline V and J ends were trimmed by 5 bases and 13 bases, with 18 bases remaining between them. CDR3 length: 13 residues. The germline V gene encodes CDR1 SEHNR and CDR2 FQNEAQ (reference sequence). The CDR3 DNA reads TGTGCCAGCAGCCTAACACAGGGCCCCCCCCAGTTCTTC. This codes for CASSLTQGPPQFF.

CDR3 sequence reads: CASSSTSWPSGYEQYF. The CDR3 coding sequence is TGTGCCAGCAGCTCGACAAGCTGGCCTAGCGGGTACGAGCAGTACTTC. The genes are TRBV5-4 and TRBJ2-7; 8 bases fit TRBD2. After removal of 3 bases from V and 4 bases from J, the junction contained 12 bases not matched to a gene. Germline V gene lookup returns CDR1 SGHNT and CDR2 YYREEE (reference sequence). The length of the CDR3 is 16 residues.

V is TRBV5-4 and J is TRBJ2-5; 7 positions match TRBD2. The germline V gene encodes CDR1 SGHNT and CDR2 YYREEE (reference sequence). V was pared by 4 bases and J by 2 bases, with 14 bases of the junction left unmatched. The CDR3 length is 17 residues. CDR3 residues: CASSPWRGRGNQETQYF. The DNA of the CDR3 is TGTGCCAGCAGCCCCTGGCGGGGGAGGGGCAATCAAGAGACCCAGTACTTC.

This clone was found once. This chain uses TRBV27 with TRBJ2-1; possible D gene TRBD1, 6 bases. The germline gives CDR1 MNHEY, CDR2 SMNVEV (reference sequence). The CDR3 is made up of 15 amino acids. V was clipped by 4 bases and J by 0 bases, with 10 bases between them. CDR3 amino acids: CASSSPDSSYNEQFF. The CDR3 nucleotides read TGTGCCAGCAGTTCGCCGGACAGCTCCTACAATGAGCAGTTCTTC.

The chain carries TRBV5-1 and TRBJ2-1; a possible D gene is TRBD2 (6 bases). CDR1 and CDR2 (germline): SGHRS, YFSETQ. The V end was cut by 0 bases, the J end by 7 bases, with 17 bases between. The CDR3 totals 16 residues. The CDR3 reads CASSLEGRLATNEQFF. Here the CDR3 DNA reads TGCGCCAGCAGCTTGGAAGGTCGGCTAGCGACGAATGAGCAGTTCTTC.

The CDR3 DNA reads as TGTGCCAGCCGACCCTCCATTAACACCGGGGAGCTGTTTTTT. Translation: CASRPSINTGELFF. The V gene is TRBV13, the J gene TRBJ2-2; no clear D gene. Germline V lookup: CDR1 PRHDT, CDR2 FYEKMQ (reference sequence). V was clipped by 8 bases and J by 2 bases, with 12 bases between them. The CDR3 loop spans 14 amino acids.

This clone has only one observation. The germline gene is not matched at one end of the junction; a read error may be the cause. The rearrangement links TRBV9 to TRBJ1-3; weak D call: TRBD1 (5 bases). The CDR3 runs to 13 residues. Germline loops: CDR1 SGDLS, CDR2 YYNGEE. The CDR3 sequence is CASSGGAGNTIYF. The CDR3 nucleotides read TGTGCCAGTAGCGGGGGTGCCGGAAACACCATATATTTT.

A note on this clone: One junction end does not reproduce the germline sequence, and a read error may be involved. The chain combines TRBV11-2 with TRBJ2-2; 9 bases match TRBD2. The CDR3 is 18 amino acids. Germline assignment: CDR1 SGHAT and CDR2 FQNNGV. In DNA form, the CDR3 reads TGTGCCAGCCGCTTTCGGCAAACCGGGACTAGCTTCCCCGGGGAGCTGTTTTTT. Translation gives CASRFRQTGTSFPGELFF.

The gene calls are TRBV10-2 and TRBJ2-7, with unresolved D. V shed 4 bases and J shed 3 bases, with 16 bases lying between them. The CDR3 has 15 residues. Germline V gene sequence: CDR1 WSHSY, CDR2 SAAADI. CDR3 sequence: CASSVPDPPIYEQYF. DNA of the CDR3: TGCGCCAGCAGTGTACCGGACCCCCCTATCTACGAGCAGTACTTC.

The chain uses TRBV4-1 and TRBJ2-7, with 15 bases lining up with TRBD2. Trimming cost V 1 base and J 6 bases; bases outside gene matches: 4. Germline V CDR1 and CDR2: MGHRA, YSYEKL. This CDR3 contains 16 residues. This chain's CDR3 is CASSQVGGLAGGEQYF. CDR3 sequence (DNA): TGCGCCAGCAGCCAAGTCGGGGGACTAGCGGGAGGCGAGCAGTACTTC.

This chain links TRBV7-8 with TRBJ1-1; 7 bases are a match to TRBD1. CDR3 length: 14 amino acids. CDR1 is SGHVS, CDR2 FQNEAQ, per germline. After removal of 5 bases from V and 6 bases from J, the junction contained 9 bases not matched to a gene. CDR3 amino acids: CASSPRDSPPEAFF. Here the CDR3 DNA reads TGTGCCAGCAGCCCGCGGGACAGCCCTCCTGAAGCTTTCTTT.

The V gene is TRBV6-5, the J gene TRBJ1-5; possibly TRBD1 for D (6 bases). The germline CDR1 and CDR2 sequences are MNHEY and SVGAGI. The V gene lost 6 bases and the J gene lost 2 bases, with 14 bases spanning the gap. CDR3 length: 15 amino acids. CDR3: CASRPPGEGNQPQHF. In nucleotides, the CDR3 is TGTGCCAGCAGACCCCCAGGGGAAGGCAATCAGCCCCAGCATTTT.

The chain recombines TRBV13 with TRBJ1-4; D is possibly TRBD1 (6 bases). The V and J ends lost 5 bases and 8 bases respectively, with 15 bases between them. Germline CDR1 and CDR2: PRHDT and FYEKMQ (reference sequence). The CDR3 spans 14 residues. The CDR3, as DNA: TGTGCCAGCAGCGTCAGGGGTTTTGACGAAAAACTGTTTTTT. Encoded protein: CASSVRGFDEKLFF.

The V call is TRBV19, the J call TRBJ1-1, with a possible D match to TRBD1 (5 bases). The germline gives CDR1 LNHDA, CDR2 SQIVND (reference sequence). This CDR3 contains 14 residues. V was trimmed by 3 bases and J by 3 bases, leaving 11 bases between them. The CDR3 coding sequence is TGTGCCAGTAGTATGCCAGGGCTATACACTGAAGCTTTCTTT. Translated, it gives CASSMPGLYTEAFF.

This chain links TRBV5-6 with TRBJ2-7; D gene unclear. This CDR3 has 16 residues. The V gene's germline CDR1 is SGHDT and CDR2 YYEEEE. The V end lost 4 bases, the J end lost 0 bases, and 17 bases lay between the germline ends. CDR3 loop: CASSIKPTGHSYEQYF. In DNA, the CDR3 is TGTGCCAGCAGCATTAAACCGACGGGCCACTCCTACGAGCAGTACTTC.